The next 25 T cell receptor beta chains were all read from a single sample in a study of response to subunit inactivated influenza vaccine. TCRdb reanalysed the RT-PCR reads using MiXCR and keeps one entry per CDR3 protein. The data hold 400,000 to 550,000 distinct CDR3 sequences, with 25% observed a single time. The source material was CD4+ T cells sorted from PBMCs, sampled more than 4 days after vaccination. The receptors come from a man aged 50 or older who received an inactivated influenza vaccine.

This clonotype was observed a handful of times. The rearrangement uses TRBV4-2 and TRBJ2-3; 7 bases line up with TRBD2. Germline V lookup: CDR1 LGHNA, CDR2 YNFKEQ. Trimming took 4 bases from V and 3 from J; bases not matched to a gene: 13. CDR3 length: 17 amino acids. As DNA, the CDR3 is TGTGCCAGCAGCCCCTTCGTCGGGGGAGGGTCAACAGATACGCAGTATTTT. Its translation: CASSPFVGGGSTDTQYF.

This clonotype came up a few times. V and J are TRBV10-3 and TRBJ2-1; 12 nucleotides align to TRBD2. Germline V gene sequence: CDR1 ENHRY, CDR2 SYGVKD. The CDR3 sequence is 17 residues long. With V trimmed by 2 bases and J by 2 bases, 4 bases remained unmatched. The chain's CDR3 is CAISERTSGVPYNEQFF. The CDR3, as DNA: TGTGCCATCAGTGAGAGGACTAGCGGGGTCCCCTACAATGAGCAGTTCTTC.

Of note for this clonotype: This may be a read error: a much more frequent sequence differs by one nucleotide. J is TRBJ2-1 and V is TRBV5-1; D perhaps matches TRBD2 (6 bases). Germline V gives CDR1 SGHRS, CDR2 YFSETQ. With 10 bases removed from V and 1 base from J, the gap between germline ends came to 15 bases. This CDR3 comprises 14 residues. In DNA, the CDR3 is TGCGCCCGCGCGCGCCTAGCGTCCTACAATGAGCAGTTCTTC. It codes for CARARLASYNEQFF.

This sequence joins TRBV10-2 and TRBJ2-1; 12 bases map to TRBD2. Germline V lookup: CDR1 WSHSY, CDR2 SAAADI. The V and J ends lost 2 bases and 10 bases, in that order; junction bases with no gene match: 6. The CDR3 totals 15 residues. The CDR3 spells CASSEVGLAGPEQFF. In DNA, the CDR3 is TGCGCCAGCAGTGAGGTAGGACTAGCGGGACCCGAGCAGTTCTTC.

This sequence joins TRBV28 and TRBJ2-6; weak D call: TRBD2 (5 bases). The ends were cut back, 2 bases at V and 0 bases at J, with 8 bases in the middle. Per the germline V gene, CDR1 is MDHEN and CDR2 is SYDVKM. The CDR3 spans 16 residues. CDR3 bases: TGTGCCAGCAGTTTAGATACTAGCTCTGGGGCCAACGTCCTGACTTTC. Its translation is CASSLDTSSGANVLTF. The variable domain in full, with the rest retrieved from reference TRBV28 and TRBJ2-6, is DVKVTQSSRYLVKRTGEKVFLECVQDMDHENMFWYRQDPGLGLRLIYFSYDVKMKEKGDIPEGYSVSREKKERFSLILESASTNQTSMYLCASSLDTSSGANVLTFGAGSRLTVL.

This chain uses TRBV5-1 with TRBJ2-7; D ambiguous. The CDR3 is made up of 14 amino acids. In germline, CDR1 is SGHRS, CDR2 YFSETQ. V lost 0 bases, J lost 2 bases, and 9 bases lay in between. The chain's CDR3 is CASSLDSTTYEQYF. CDR3 DNA sequence: TGCGCCAGCAGCTTGGACAGTACAACCTACGAGCAGTACTTC.

The chain employs TRBV4-3 and TRBJ2-1, with TRBD2 matching over 7 bases. V lost 0 bases to trimming and J lost 6 bases; unmatched junction nucleotides: 2. CDR3 length: 14 residues. Germline V gene sequence: CDR1 LGHNA, CDR2 YSLEER. The CDR3 DNA follows: TGCGCCAGCAGCCAAGAGGGACTAACCAATGAGCAGTTCTTC. It yields the protein CASSQEGLTNEQFF.

The V gene is TRBV20-1, the J gene TRBJ2-6; D unresolved. The germline V gene encodes CDR1 DFQATT and CDR2 SNEGSKA (reference sequence). This CDR3 is 14 amino acids long. Trimming took off 3 bases at V and 1 base at J, with 7 bases between the two ends. The CDR3 region is CSASLRSGANVLTF. For the CDR3, the DNA is TGCAGTGCTAGCCTCCGGTCTGGGGCCAACGTCCTGACTTTC.

The J gene is TRBJ2-2, the V gene TRBV7-8; no reliable D call. V was shortened by 3 bases and J by 1 base, with 6 bases between the two germline ends. This CDR3 has 14 amino acids. Germline V lookup: CDR1 SGHVS, CDR2 FQNEAQ. CDR3 DNA: TGTGCCAGCAGCTTCACAATGAACACCGGGGAGCTGTTTTTT. Protein sequence: CASSFTMNTGELFF.

The V call is TRBV10-3, the J call TRBJ2-1, with D uncertain. Trimming stripped 0 bases from V and 5 bases from J, with 5 bases between. This CDR3 spans 13 amino acids. Germline values: CDR1 ENHRY, CDR2 SYGVKD. Here the CDR3 DNA reads TGTGCCATCAGTGAGTCGCTCAACAATGAGCAGTTCTTC. Translation gives CAISESLNNEQFF.

This clonotype has a handful of counts. The chain uses TRBV12-3 or TRBV12-4 and TRBJ2-5; D is uncertain. This CDR3 has 13 amino acids. The V end lost 6 bases, the J end lost 4 bases, and 12 bases lay between the germline ends. CDR3: CASSTLPGETQYF. Written as DNA, the CDR3 is TGTGCCAGCAGCACCCTCCCAGGAGAGACCCAGTACTTC.

The chain uses TRBV6-1 and TRBJ2-2, with D possibly being TRBD2 (5 bases). V lost 4 bases, J lost 1 base, and 10 bases lay in between. Germline V gene sequence: CDR1 MNHNS, CDR2 SASEGT. The CDR3 sequence is 15 residues long. CDR3 protein: CASSAMGRNTGELFF. CDR3 nucleotide sequence: TGTGCCAGCAGTGCAATGGGGAGGAACACCGGGGAGCTGTTTTTT.

The CDR3 coding sequence is TGTGCCAGCGCCCCTAGGGACAATGAGCAGTTCTTC. Its translation is CASAPRDNEQFF. The rearrangement joins TRBV6-6 to TRBJ2-1; D is uncertain. Trimming left V 8 bases short and J 5 bases short, with 10 bases between. The CDR3 contains 12 residues. CDR1 and CDR2 from the germline V gene are MNHNY and SVGAGI (reference sequence).

This clonotype was seen more than once but under ten times. The chain employs TRBV29-1 and TRBJ2-7, with D perhaps matching TRBD2 (5 bases). Deletions cut 5 bases from V and 5 bases from J, with 16 bases between. CDR1 SQVTM and CDR2 ANQGSEA come from the germline V gene. The CDR3 covers 13 residues. CDR3 nucleotide sequence: TGCAGCGTTCGAGGGTTATCCAGGAACGAGCAGTACTTC. This encodes CSVRGLSRNEQYF.

This clonotype was observed a few times. The chain couples TRBV12-3 or TRBV12-4 to TRBJ2-7; 8 bases align to TRBD1. The CDR3 totals 14 residues. V shed 6 bases and J 6 bases; nucleotides not matched to a gene: 10. Here the CDR3 reads CASSLNQGAGEQYF. DNA of the CDR3: TGTGCCAGCAGCCTAAATCAGGGGGCCGGCGAGCAGTACTTC.

In its sample, this clonotype was seen a few times. This chain uses TRBV5-1 with TRBJ1-6; D not certain. The CDR3 is made up of 16 amino acids. Trimming cost V 6 bases and J 2 bases, with 15 bases left between them. The germline CDR1 and CDR2 sequences are SGHRS and YFSETQ. CDR3 DNA: TGCGCCAGCACCCCCGGCGCGCAGACCTATAATTCACCCCTCCACTTT. The encoded protein is CASTPGAQTYNSPLHF.

This clonotype was observed a handful of times. The chain has TRBV4-1 and TRBJ2-7, with a possible D match to TRBD2 (6 bases). CDR1 and CDR2 (germline): MGHRA, YSYEKL. This CDR3 comprises 16 residues. V lost 0 bases and J 7 bases, leaving 19 bases between the germline ends. In DNA, the CDR3 is TGCGCCAGCAGCCAAGAGGAGGGAGCTCTACTACGAGAGCAGTACTTC. It is translated as CASSQEEGALLREQYF.

This clonotype was observed a handful of times. The gene calls are TRBV4-1 and TRBJ2-5, with 11 bases that match TRBD2. V lost 0 bases, J lost 4 bases, and 1 base stayed unmatched. The CDR3 is made up of 15 amino acids. CDR1 is MGHRA, CDR2 YSYEKL, per germline. Written as DNA, the CDR3 is TGCGCCAGCAGCCAAGAAACTAGCGGGGGAGAGACCCAGTACTTC. It encodes CASSQETSGGETQYF.

This clonotype appeared a few times. This sequence joins TRBV12-3 or TRBV12-4 and TRBJ2-1, with 8 bases that match TRBD1. V was clipped by 4 bases and J by 0 bases; unmatched bases: 5. This CDR3 spans 16 amino acids. The CDR3 DNA sequence: TGTGCCAGCAGTTACCGGACAGGGAGCTCCTACAATGAGCAGTTCTTC. Translated, it gives CASSYRTGSSYNEQFF.

The chain recombines TRBV5-1 with TRBJ2-1; D uncertain. Germline CDR1 SGHRS, CDR2 YFSETQ. This CDR3 has 16 amino acids. V shed 3 bases and J shed 0 bases, with 13 bases lying between them. CDR3 sequence: CASSSVSQSSYNEQFF. DNA for the CDR3: TGCGCCAGCAGCTCCGTTAGCCAAAGCTCCTACAATGAGCAGTTCTTC.

The chain employs TRBV3-1 and TRBJ1-2; tentative D call: TRBD1 (5 bases). CDR3 length: 14 residues. V shed 2 bases and J shed 4 bases, with 11 bases lying between them. Germline assignment: CDR1 LGHDT and CDR2 YNNKEL (reference sequence). The CDR3 DNA reads as TGTGCCAGCAGCCAACGACAGCTCTCCTATGGCTACACCTTC. Translated: CASSQRQLSYGYTF.

As for this clonotype: The junction does not match germline at one end; this may be a read error. The chain recombines TRBV20-1 with TRBJ2-1, with 13 bases matching TRBD2. CDR3 length: 16 residues. The germline CDR1 and CDR2 sequences are DFQATT and SNEGSKA (reference sequence). Here the CDR3 reads CCARGTSGVSYNEQFF. DNA of the CDR3: TGCTGTGCTAGAGGGACTAGCGGGGTAAGCTACAATGAGCAGTTCTTC.

This clonotype came up a few times. The V call is TRBV12-3 or TRBV12-4, the J call TRBJ2-7; D may be TRBD2 (7 bases). This CDR3 is 11 amino acids long. Trimming removed 7 bases from V and 6 bases from J, with 10 bases in between. In DNA, the CDR3 is TGTGCCAGCAAGGGAGGGGGCGAGCAGTACTTC. It translates to CASKGGGEQYF.

In its sample, this clonotype was seen once. CDR3: CASSLGGGNNEQFF. The CDR3 bases are TGTGCCAGCAGTTTAGGGGGGGGGAACAATGAGCAGTTCTTC. This rearrangement joins TRBV28 to TRBJ2-1, with 7 bases that match TRBD2. The germline V gene encodes CDR1 MDHEN and CDR2 SYDVKM. The CDR3 runs to 14 residues. The V segment lost 2 bases and the J segment 5 bases; nucleotides outside the gene matches: 3.

This clonotype was seen only a few times. The gene calls are TRBV5-1 and TRBJ2-5, with 12 bases that match TRBD2. The V and J ends lost 0 bases and 5 bases, in that order; junction bases with no gene match: 2. This CDR3 is 15 amino acids long. Germline V CDR1 and CDR2: SGHRS, YFSETQ. This chain's CDR3 is CASSLGTSGVETQYF. The CDR3 DNA reads as TGCGCCAGCAGCTTGGGGACTAGCGGGGTGGAGACCCAGTACTTC.